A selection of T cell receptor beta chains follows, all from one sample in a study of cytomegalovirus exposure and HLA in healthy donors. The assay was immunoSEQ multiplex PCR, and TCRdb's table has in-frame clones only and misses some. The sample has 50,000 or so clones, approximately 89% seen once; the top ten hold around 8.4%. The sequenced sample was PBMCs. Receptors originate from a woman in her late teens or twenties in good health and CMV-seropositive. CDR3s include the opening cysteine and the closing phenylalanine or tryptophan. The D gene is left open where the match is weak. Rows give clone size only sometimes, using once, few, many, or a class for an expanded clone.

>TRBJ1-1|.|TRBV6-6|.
TGTGCCAGCAGCGGGGGGAGGGATTTGACTGAAGCTTTCTTT
CASSGGRDLTEAFF
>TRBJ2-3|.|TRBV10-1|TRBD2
TGCGCCAGCAGTGACCCCGGACTAGACACAGATACGCAGTATTTT
CASSDPGLDTDTQYF
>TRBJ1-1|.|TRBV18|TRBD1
TGTGCCAGCTGGGAACAGGGGCGACTGAACACTGAAGCTTTCTTT
CASWEQGRLNTEAFF
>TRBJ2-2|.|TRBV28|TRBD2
TGTGCCAGCAGTTCACCCATCTTCGGGGGAGCGGGGGGACTCGGGGAGCTGTTTTTT
CASSSPIFGGAGGLGELFF
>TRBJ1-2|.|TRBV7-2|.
TGTGCCAGCAGGAGGGACACGTACGTCTATGGCTACACCTTC
CASRRDTYVYGYTF
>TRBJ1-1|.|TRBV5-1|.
TGCGCCAGCAGCTCCAGGGATGCTTCTGAAGCTTTCTTT
CASSSRDASEAFF
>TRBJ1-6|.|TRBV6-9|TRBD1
TGTGCCAGCAGTTACGGGACAGGTCATGATTCACCCCTCCACTTT
CASSYGTGHDSPLHF
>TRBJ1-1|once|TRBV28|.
TGTGCCAGCAGTTTAAACAGGGTTGAAGCTTTCTTT
CASSLNRVEAFF
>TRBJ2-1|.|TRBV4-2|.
TGTGCCAGCAGCGCCGGGCTGGGGGCTTACAATGAGCAGTTCTTC
CASSAGLGAYNEQFF
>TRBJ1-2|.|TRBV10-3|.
TGTGCCATCAGTGAACGGGAGGACGGCTACACCTTC
CAISEREDGYTF
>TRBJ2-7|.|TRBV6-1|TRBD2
TGTGCCAGCAGGCGGGGGTTCTACGAGCAGTACTTC
CASRRGFYEQYF
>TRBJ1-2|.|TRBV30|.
TGTGCCACAAATAAGGTCAGGGGAGATGGCTACACCTTC
CATNKVRGDGYTF
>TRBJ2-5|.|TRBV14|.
TGTGCCAGCAGCCAAGCTCTAGGGGCCCAAGAGACCCAGTACTTC
CASSQALGAQETQYF
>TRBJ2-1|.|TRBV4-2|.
TGTGCCAGCAGCCAAGCCCTCACAGACTCCTACAATGAGCAGTTCTTC
CASSQALTDSYNEQFF
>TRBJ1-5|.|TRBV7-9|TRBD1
TGTGCCAGCAGCGCCCCAGGGGGTAATCAGCCCCAGCATTTT
CASSAPGGNQPQHF
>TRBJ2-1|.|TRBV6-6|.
TGTGCCAGCAGTTACTCGAGGGTGTACAATGAGCAGTTCTTC
CASSYSRVYNEQFF
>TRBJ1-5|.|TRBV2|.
TGTGCCTCCGTGGGCGATCGAAATCAGCCCCAGCATTTT
CASVGDRNQPQHF
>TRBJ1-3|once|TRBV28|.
TGTGCCAGCAGGGCAAGAGGTGGAAACACCATATATTTT
CASRARGGNTIYF
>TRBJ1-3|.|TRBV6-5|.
TGTGCCAGCAGTAAAGGACACAGCTCTGGAAACACCATATATTTT
CASSKGHSSGNTIYF
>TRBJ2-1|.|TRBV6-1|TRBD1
TGTGCCAGCCGGGACCGGGACAGGGCAGGCAATGAGCAGTTCTTC
CASRDRDRAGNEQFF
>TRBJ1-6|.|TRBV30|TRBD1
TGTGCCCGGAGTCTAGACAGGGGGCCCCTCCACTTT
CARSLDRGPLHF
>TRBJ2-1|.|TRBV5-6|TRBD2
TGTGCCAGCAGCGTACTAGCGGGGGATGAGCAGTTCTTC
CASSVLAGDEQFF
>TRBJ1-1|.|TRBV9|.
TGTGCCAGCAGCGGCTCATCAAGAGACACTGAAGCTTTCTTT
CASSGSSRDTEAFF
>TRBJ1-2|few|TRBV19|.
TGTGCCAGTAGTATAGAGACAGGAAATTACCGTGGCTACACCTTC
CASSIETGNYRGYTF
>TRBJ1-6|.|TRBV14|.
TGTGCCAGCAGCCAAGAACTCGCAGGGAATTCACCCCTCCACTTT
CASSQELAGNSPLHF
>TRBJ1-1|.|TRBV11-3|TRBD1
TGTGCCAGCAGCCTAGACAGGGTGGCTGAAGCTTTCTTT
CASSLDRVAEAFF
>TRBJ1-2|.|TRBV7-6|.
TGTGCCAGCAGCTTAGCTCGGGAGTATGGCTACACCTTC
CASSLAREYGYTF
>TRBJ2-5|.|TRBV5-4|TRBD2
TGTGCCAGCAGTCAGGGGGCAGCGGGGGGGCCTGAGGAGACCCAGTACTTC
CASSQGAAGGPEETQYF
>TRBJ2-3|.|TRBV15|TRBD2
TGTGCCACCAGCTATAGCGGGGGGGCGGTGTATTTT
CATSYSGGAVYF
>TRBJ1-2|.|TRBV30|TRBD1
TGTGCCTGGAGTGTACAGGGGAACGTGGGCTACACCTTC
CAWSVQGNVGYTF
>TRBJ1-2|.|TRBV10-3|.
TGTGCCATCAGTGAGTCGAATACCCAGTTATATGGCTACACCTTC
CAISESNTQLYGYTF
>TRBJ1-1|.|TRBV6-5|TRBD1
TGTGCCAGCAGGGACAGGGCGGATGTCACTGAAGCTTTCTTT
CASRDRADVTEAFF
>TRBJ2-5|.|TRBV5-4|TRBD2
TGTGCCAGCAGCCAAGTAGGGGAGGGCCAAGAGACCCAGTACTTC
CASSQVGEGQETQYF